The 15 T cell receptor beta chains in this list originate from one sample, sequenced in a study of monozygotic twins with inflammatory bowel disease. TCRdb reanalyzed the 5' RACE reads, giving one entry per CDR3 protein sequence and no DNA. The sample shows about 380,000 distinct CDR3 sequences, and 2.6% sits with its ten largest clones. Sequencing was done on a sample of blood. The receptors shown here come from a human donor with ulcerative colitis or Crohn's disease, or a healthy co-twin of an affected twin (not recorded which).

The chain is built from TRBV7-2 and TRBJ2-7. Germline V gives CDR1 SGHTA, CDR2 FQGNSA. The CDR3 contains 15 residues. The CDR3: CASSLMAGSSYEQYF.

V usage is TRBV6-1 and J usage is TRBJ2-1; without DNA, the TCRdb call of TRBD1 cannot be checked. Germline V gives CDR1 MNHNS, CDR2 SASEGT. There are 15 residues in the CDR3. CDR3 region: CASSRDVDSYNEQFF.

The rearrangement uses TRBV4-2 and TRBJ2-1. Per germline, CDR1 LGHNA and CDR2 YNFKEQ. The CDR3 spans 14 residues. CDR3 sequence: CASSQRDEMDEQFF.

The chain has TRBV20-1 and TRBJ2-1; the TCRdb call, TRBD1, lacks DNA for checking. CDR1 is DFQATT and CDR2 is SNEGSKA in the germline V gene (reference sequence). This CDR3 has 15 residues. The chain's CDR3 is CSASEGQGIYNEQFF.

The genes are TRBV20-1 and TRBJ2-3; TCRdb gives TRBD1 as the D gene, but with no DNA this cannot be confirmed. CDR3 length equals 13 residues. CDR1 DFQATT and CDR2 SNEGSKA come from the germline V gene (reference sequence). The CDR3 sequence: CSVQTRVTDTQYF.

The rearrangement joins TRBV5-1 to TRBJ2-3; TCRdb proposes TRBD1, but this gene call is untestable without DNA. The CDR3 runs 16 residues. Germline lookup yields CDR1 SGHRS and CDR2 YFSETQ. The CDR3 here is CASSLAGDRRTDTQYF. Complete variable domain (other parts from reference TRBV5-1 and TRBJ2-3): KAGVTQTPRYLIKTRGQQVTLSCSPISGHRSVSWYQQTPGQGLQFLFEYFSETQRNKGNFPGRFSGRQFSNSRSEMNVSTLELGDSALYLCASSLAGDRRTDTQYFGPGTRLTVL.

The chain employs TRBV4-3 and TRBJ2-1; TCRdb's D call of TRBD2 is untestable without DNA. CDR3 size: 15 residues. The germline gives CDR1 LGHNA, CDR2 YSLEER. CDR3 protein: CASSLTSVSYNEQFF.

This chain links TRBV24-1 with TRBJ1-2. Germline CDR1 and CDR2: KGHDR and SFDVKD. This CDR3 spans 13 amino acids. This chain's CDR3 is CATSDSSNYGYTF.

CDR3 residues: CASTSTGELFF. The rearrangement uses TRBV7-9 and TRBJ2-2. Germline CDR1 reads SEHNR; CDR2 reads FQNEAQ (reference sequence). The CDR3 has 11 amino acids.

The chain couples TRBV5-1 to TRBJ2-7; no DNA is available, so the TRBD2 call from TCRdb remains unchecked. From germline, CDR1 is SGHRS and CDR2 YFSETQ. The CDR3 contains 14 residues. CDR3: CASSTETSSYEQYF. The complete variable domain, with remaining parts taken from reference TRBV5-1 and TRBJ2-7, reads KAGVTQTPRYLIKTRGQQVTLSCSPISGHRSVSWYQQTPGQGLQFLFEYFSETQRNKGNFPGRFSGRQFSNSRSEMNVSTLELGDSALYLCASSTETSSYEQYFGPGTRLTVT.

The chain combines TRBV15 with TRBJ2-3; TCRdb outputs TRBD2, but without DNA this stays unchecked. The CDR3 extends over 20 amino acids. The V gene's germline CDR1 is LNHNV and CDR2 YYDKDF (reference sequence). The CDR3 reads CATSRGPGLAGGGHRDTQYF.

The chain carries TRBV7-2 and TRBJ2-5; the D call from TCRdb, TRBD1, cannot be confirmed without DNA. The CDR3 consists of 18 residues. Germline V gene lookup returns CDR1 SGHTA and CDR2 FQGNSA. CDR3 residues: CASSLPSKGRRVLETQYF.

The chain has TRBV11-3 and TRBJ2-2; TCRdb names TRBD2, which stays unverified in the absence of DNA. Germline lookup yields CDR1 SGHNT and CDR2 YENEEA. This CDR3 spans 17 amino acids. The CDR3 region is CASSLEASGQNTGELFF.

The V gene is TRBV9, the J gene TRBJ1-1; TCRdb's assignment of TRBD1 cannot be checked, as there is no DNA. This CDR3 is built from 14 residues. CDR1 and CDR2 (germline): SGDLS, YYNGEE. The CDR3 spells CASGGGARNTEAFF.

The V and J genes are TRBV7-2 and TRBJ1-5; TCRdb reports TRBD1, a call that lacks DNA to check it against. Germline V gives CDR1 SGHTA, CDR2 FQGNSA. The CDR3 is made up of 13 amino acids. CDR3 sequence: CASSPTGLQPQHF.